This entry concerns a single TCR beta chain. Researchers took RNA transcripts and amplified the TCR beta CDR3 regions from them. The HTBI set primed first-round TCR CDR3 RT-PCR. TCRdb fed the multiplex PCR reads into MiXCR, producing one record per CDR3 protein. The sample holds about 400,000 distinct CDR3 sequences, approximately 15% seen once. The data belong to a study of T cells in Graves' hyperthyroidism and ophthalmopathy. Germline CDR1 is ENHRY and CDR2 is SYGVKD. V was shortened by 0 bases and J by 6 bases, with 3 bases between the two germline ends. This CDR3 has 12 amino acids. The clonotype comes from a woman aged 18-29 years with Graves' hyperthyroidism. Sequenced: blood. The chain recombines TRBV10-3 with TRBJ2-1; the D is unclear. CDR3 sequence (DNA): TGTGCCATCAGTGAGTCAGGCAATGAGCAGTTCTTC. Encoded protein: CAISESGNEQFF.